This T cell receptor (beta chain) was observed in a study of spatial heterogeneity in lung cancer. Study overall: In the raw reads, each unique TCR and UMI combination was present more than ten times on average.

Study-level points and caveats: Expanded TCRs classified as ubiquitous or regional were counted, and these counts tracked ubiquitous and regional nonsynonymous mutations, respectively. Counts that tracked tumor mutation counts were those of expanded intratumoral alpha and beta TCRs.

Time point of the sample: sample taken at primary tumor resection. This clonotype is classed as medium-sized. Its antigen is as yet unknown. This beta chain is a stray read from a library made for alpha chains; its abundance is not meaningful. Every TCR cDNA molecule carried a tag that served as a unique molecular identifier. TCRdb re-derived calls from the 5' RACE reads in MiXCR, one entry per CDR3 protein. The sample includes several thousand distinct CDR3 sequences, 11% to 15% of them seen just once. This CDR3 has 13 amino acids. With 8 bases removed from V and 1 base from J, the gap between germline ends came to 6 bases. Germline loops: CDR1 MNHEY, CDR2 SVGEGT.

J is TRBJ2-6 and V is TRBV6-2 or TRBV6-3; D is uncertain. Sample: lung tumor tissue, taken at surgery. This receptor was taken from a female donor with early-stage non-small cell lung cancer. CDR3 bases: TGTGCCAGCCTCCTTTCTGGGGCCAACGTCCTGACTTTC. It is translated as CASLLSGANVLTF.